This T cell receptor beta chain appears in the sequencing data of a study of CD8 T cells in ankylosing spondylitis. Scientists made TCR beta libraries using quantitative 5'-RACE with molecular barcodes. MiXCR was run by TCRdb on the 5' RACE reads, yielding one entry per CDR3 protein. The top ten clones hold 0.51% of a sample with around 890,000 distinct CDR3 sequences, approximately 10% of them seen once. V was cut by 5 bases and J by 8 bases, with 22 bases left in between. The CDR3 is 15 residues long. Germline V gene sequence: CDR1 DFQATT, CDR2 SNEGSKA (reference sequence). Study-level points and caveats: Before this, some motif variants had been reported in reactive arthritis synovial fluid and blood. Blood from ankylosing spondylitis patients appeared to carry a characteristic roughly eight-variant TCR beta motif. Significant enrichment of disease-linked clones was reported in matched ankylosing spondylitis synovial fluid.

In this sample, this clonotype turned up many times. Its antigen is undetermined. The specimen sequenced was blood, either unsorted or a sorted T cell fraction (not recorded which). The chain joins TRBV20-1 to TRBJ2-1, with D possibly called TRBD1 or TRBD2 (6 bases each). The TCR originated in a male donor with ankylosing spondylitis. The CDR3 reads CSALKGYRRGHEQFF. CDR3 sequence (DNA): TGCAGTGCTTTGAAGGGGTACCGCCGGGGGCATGAGCAGTTCTTC.